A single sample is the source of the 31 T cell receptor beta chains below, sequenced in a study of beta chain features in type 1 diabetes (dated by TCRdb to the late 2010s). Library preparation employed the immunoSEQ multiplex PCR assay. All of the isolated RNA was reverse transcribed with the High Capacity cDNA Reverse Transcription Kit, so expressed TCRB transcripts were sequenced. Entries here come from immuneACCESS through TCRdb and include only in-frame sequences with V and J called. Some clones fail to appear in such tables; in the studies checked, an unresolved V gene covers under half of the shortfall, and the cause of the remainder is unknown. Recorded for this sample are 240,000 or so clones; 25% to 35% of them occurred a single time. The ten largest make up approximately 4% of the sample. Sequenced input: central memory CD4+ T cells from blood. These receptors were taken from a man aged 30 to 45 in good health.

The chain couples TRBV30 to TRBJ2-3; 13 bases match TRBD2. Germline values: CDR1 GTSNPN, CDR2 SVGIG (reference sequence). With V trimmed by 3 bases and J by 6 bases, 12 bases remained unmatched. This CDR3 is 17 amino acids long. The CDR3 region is CAWSVSWTSGGTDTQYF. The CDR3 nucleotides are TGTGCCTGGAGCGTCTCATGGACTAGCGGGGGTACTGATACGCAGTATTTT.

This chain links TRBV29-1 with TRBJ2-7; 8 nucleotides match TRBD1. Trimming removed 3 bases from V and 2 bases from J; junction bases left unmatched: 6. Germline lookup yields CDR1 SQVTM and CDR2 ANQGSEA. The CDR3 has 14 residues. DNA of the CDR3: TGCAGCGTTGAGGGGCAGGGGGCACCCTACGAGCAGTACTTC. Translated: CSVEGQGAPYEQYF.

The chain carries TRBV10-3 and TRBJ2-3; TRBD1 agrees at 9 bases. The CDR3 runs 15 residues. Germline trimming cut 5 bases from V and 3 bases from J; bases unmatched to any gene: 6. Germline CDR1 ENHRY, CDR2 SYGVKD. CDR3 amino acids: CAISNTGTGTDTQYF. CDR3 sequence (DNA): TGTGCCATCAGTAATACCGGGACAGGGACAGATACGCAGTATTTT.

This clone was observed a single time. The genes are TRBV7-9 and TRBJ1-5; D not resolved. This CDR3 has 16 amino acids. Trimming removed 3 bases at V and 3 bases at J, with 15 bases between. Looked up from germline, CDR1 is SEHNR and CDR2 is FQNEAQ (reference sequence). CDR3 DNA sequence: TGTGCCAGCAGCTTGGGTGTGTCAGGCCTCAATCAGCCCCAGCATTTT. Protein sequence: CASSLGVSGLNQPQHF.

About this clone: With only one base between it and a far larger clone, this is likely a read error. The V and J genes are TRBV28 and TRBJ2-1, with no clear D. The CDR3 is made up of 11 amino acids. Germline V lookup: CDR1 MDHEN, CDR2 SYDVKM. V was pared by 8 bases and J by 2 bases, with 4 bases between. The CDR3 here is CASGAYNEQFF. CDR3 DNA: TGTGCCAGCGGCGCCTACAATGAGCAGTTCTTC. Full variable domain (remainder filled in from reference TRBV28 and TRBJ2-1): DVKVTQSSRYLVKRTGEKVFLECVQDMDHENMFWYRQDPGLGLRLIYFSYDVKMKEKGDIPEGYSVSREKKERFSLILESASTNQTSMYLCASGAYNEQFFGPGTRLTVL.

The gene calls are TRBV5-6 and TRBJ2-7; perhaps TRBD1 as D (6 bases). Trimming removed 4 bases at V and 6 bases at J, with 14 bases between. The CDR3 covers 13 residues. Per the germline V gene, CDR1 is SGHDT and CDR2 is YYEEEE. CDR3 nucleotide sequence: TGTGCCAGCAGCGTGGACAGTGTGGGCGAGCAGTACTTC. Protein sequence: CASSVDSVGEQYF.

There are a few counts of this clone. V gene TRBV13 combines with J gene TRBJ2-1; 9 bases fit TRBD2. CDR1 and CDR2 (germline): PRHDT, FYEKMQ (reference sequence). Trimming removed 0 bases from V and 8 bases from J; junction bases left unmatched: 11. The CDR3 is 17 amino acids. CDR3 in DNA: TGTGCCAGCAGCTTAGGGCGGGAGGGCCATTTGGGAGATGAGCAGTTCTTC. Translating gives CASSLGREGHLGDEQFF.

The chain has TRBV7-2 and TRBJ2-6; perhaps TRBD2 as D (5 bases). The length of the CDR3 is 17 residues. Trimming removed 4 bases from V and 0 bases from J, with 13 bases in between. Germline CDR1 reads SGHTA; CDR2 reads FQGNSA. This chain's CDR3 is CASSWTATPSGANVLTF. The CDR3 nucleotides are TGTGCCAGCAGCTGGACTGCCACTCCCTCTGGGGCCAACGTCCTGACTTTC.

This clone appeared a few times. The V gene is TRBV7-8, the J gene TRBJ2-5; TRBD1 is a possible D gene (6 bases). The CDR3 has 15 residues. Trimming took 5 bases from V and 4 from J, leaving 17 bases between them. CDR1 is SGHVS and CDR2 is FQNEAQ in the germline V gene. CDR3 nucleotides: TGTGCCAGCAGCCCCCAGTTACAGGGAAGAGAGACCCAGTACTTC. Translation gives CASSPQLQGRETQYF.

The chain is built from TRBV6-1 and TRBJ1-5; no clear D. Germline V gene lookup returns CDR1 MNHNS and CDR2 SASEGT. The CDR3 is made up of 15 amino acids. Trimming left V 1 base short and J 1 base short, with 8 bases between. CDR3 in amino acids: CASSEGRRSNQPQHF. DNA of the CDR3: TGTGCCAGCAGTGAAGGGAGAAGGAGCAATCAGCCCCAGCATTTT.

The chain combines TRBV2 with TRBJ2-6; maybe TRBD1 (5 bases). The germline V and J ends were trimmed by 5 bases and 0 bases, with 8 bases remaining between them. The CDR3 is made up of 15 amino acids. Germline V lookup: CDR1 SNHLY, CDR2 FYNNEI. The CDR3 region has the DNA TGTGCCAGCAGTTCACAGGCCTCTGGGGCCAACGTCCTGACTTTC. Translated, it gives CASSSQASGANVLTF. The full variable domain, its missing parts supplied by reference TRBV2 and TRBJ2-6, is EPEVTQTPSHQVTQMGQEVILRCVPISNHLYFYWYRQILGQKVEFLVSFYNNEISEKSEIFDDQFSVERPDGSNFTLKIRSTKLEDSAMYFCASSSQASGANVLTFGAGSRLTVL.

The CDR3 loop is CAISPTHYEQYF. CDR3 DNA sequence: TGTGCCATCAGCCCGACACACTACGAGCAGTACTTC. J is TRBJ2-5 and V is TRBV10-3, with D hard to call. The assigned J gene may be wrong: the sequence end matches TRBJ2-7 better. CDR1 is ENHRY and CDR2 is SYGVKD in the germline V gene. This CDR3 is 12 amino acids long.

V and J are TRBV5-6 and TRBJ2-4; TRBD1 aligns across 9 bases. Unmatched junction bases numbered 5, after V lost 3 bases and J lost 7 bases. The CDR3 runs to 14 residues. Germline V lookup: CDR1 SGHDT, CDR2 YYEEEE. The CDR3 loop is CASSWTGTGNIQYF. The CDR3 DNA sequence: TGTGCCAGCAGCTGGACCGGGACAGGGAACATTCAGTACTTC.

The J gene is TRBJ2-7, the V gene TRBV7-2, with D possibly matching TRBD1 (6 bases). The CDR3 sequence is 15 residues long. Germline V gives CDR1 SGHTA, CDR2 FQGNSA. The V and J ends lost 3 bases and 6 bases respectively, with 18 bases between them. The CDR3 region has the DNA TGTGCCAGCAGCTTCACAAGGGGGAGTTTCTCCGAGCAGTACTTC. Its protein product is CASSFTRGSFSEQYF. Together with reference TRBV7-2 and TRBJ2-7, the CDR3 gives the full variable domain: GAGVSQSPSNKVTEKGKDVELRCDPISGHTALYWYRQSLGQGLEFLIYFQGNSAPDKSGLPSDRFSAERTGGSVSTLTIQRTQQEDSAVYLCASSFTRGSFSEQYFGPGTRLTVT.

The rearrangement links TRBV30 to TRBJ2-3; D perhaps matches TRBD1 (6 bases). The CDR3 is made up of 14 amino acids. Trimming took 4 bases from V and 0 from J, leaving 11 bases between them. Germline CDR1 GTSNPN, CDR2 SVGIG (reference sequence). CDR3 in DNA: TGTGCCTGGATGGAACAGGGAAGCACAGATACGCAGTATTTT. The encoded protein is CAWMEQGSTDTQYF.

The DNA of the CDR3 is TGTGCCAGTAGTATTGGGAACAGCTACGAAGAGACCCAGTACTTC. Its translation: CASSIGNSYEETQYF. This chain uses TRBV19 with TRBJ2-5; D not certain. CDR1 and CDR2 from the germline V gene are LNHDA and SQIVND (reference sequence). Trimming removed 3 bases at V and 3 bases at J, with 14 bases between. CDR3 length: 15 residues. The full variable domain, completed using reference TRBV19 and TRBJ2-5, is DGGITQSPKYLFRKEGQNVTLSCEQNLNHDAMYWYRQDPGQGLRLIYYSQIVNDFQKGDIAEGYSVSREKKESFPLTVTSAQKNPTAFYLCASSIGNSYEETQYFGPGTRLLVL.

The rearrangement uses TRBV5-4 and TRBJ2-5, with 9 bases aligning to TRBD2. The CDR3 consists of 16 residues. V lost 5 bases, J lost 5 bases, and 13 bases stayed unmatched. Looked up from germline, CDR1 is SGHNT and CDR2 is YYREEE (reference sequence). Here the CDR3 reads CASRDGLAGSFETQYF. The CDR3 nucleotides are TGTGCCAGCAGGGATGGGCTAGCGGGGTCGTTCGAGACCCAGTACTTC.

CDR3 amino acids: CASSLIPSYNEQFF. The CDR3 nucleotides read TGTGCCAGCAGCTTAATCCCCTCCTACAATGAGCAGTTCTTC. The chain uses TRBV7-2 and TRBJ2-1; D is undetermined. V lost 2 bases and J 0 bases, leaving 5 bases between the germline ends. The V gene's germline CDR1 is SGHTA and CDR2 FQGNSA. The CDR3 runs to 14 residues.

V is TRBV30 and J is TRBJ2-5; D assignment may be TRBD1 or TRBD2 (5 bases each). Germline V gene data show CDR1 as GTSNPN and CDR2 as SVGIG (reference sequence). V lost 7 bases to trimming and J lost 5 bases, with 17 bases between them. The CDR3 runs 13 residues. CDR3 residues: CAFKGPSGETQYF. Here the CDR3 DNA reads TGTGCCTTCAAGGGACCGTCGGGCGAGACCCAGTACTTC.

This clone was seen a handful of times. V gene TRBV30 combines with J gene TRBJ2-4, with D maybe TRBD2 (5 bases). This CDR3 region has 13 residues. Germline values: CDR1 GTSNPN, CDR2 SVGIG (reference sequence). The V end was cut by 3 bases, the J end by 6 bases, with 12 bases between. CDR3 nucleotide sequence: TGTGCCTGGAGGGCAAAGGCGGGAAACATTCAGTACTTC. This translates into CAWRAKAGNIQYF.

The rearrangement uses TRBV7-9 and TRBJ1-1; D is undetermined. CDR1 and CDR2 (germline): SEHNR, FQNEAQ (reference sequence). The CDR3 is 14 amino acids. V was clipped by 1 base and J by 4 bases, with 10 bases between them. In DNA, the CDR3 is TGTGCCAGCAGCTTAGGAAAGGTTTCCACTGAAGCTTTCTTT. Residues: CASSLGKVSTEAFF.

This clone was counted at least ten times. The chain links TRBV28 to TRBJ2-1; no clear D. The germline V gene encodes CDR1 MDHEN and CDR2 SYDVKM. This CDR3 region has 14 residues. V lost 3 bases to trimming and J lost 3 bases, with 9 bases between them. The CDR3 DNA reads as TGTGCCAGCAGTTTTAGCCGGAGCTACAATGAGCAGTTCTTC. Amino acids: CASSFSRSYNEQFF.

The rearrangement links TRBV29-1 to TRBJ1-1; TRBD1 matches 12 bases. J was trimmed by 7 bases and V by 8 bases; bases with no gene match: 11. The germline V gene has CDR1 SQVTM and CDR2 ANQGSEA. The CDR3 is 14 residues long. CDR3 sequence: CSSRPGQGAGEAFF. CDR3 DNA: TGCAGCTCCCGTCCGGGACAGGGGGCCGGTGAAGCTTTCTTT.

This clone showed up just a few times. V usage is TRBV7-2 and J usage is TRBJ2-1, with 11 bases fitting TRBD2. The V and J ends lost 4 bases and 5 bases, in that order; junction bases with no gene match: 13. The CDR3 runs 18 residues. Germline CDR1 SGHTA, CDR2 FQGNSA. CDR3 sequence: CASSSRIAGGARHNEQFF. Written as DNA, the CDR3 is TGTGCCAGCAGCTCCCGGATAGCGGGAGGGGCTCGGCACAATGAGCAGTTCTTC.

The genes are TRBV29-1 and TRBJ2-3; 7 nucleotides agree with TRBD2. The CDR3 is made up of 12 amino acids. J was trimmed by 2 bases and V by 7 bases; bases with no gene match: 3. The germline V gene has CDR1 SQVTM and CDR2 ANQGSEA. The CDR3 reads CSARLATDTQYF. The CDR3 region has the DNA TGCAGCGCCCGACTAGCCACAGATACGCAGTATTTT.

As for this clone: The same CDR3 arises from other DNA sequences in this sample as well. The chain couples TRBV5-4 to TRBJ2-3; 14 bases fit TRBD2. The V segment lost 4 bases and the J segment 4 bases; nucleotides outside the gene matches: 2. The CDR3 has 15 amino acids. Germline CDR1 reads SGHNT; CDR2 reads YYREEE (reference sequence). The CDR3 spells CASSTTSGGADTQYF. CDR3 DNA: TGTGCCAGCAGCACGACTAGCGGGGGGGCAGATACGCAGTATTTT. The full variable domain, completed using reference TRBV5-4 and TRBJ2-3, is ETGVTQSPTHLIKTRGQQVTLRCSSQSGHNTVSWYQQALGQGPQFIFQYYREEENGRGNFPPRFSGLQFPNYSSELNVNALELDDSALYLCASSTTSGGADTQYFGPGTRLTVL.

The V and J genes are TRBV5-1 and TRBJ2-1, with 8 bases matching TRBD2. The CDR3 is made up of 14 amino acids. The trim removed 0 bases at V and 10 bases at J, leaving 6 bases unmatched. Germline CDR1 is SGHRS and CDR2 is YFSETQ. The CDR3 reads CASSLEAGVLEQFF. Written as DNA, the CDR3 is TGCGCCAGCAGCTTGGAAGCGGGGGTGCTCGAGCAGTTCTTC.

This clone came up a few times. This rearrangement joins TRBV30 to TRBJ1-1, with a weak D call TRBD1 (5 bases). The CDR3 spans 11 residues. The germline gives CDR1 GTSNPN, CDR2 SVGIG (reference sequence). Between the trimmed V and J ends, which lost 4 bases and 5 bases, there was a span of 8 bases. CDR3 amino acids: CAWNRGTEAFF. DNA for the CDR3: TGTGCCTGGAACCGGGGGACTGAAGCTTTCTTT.

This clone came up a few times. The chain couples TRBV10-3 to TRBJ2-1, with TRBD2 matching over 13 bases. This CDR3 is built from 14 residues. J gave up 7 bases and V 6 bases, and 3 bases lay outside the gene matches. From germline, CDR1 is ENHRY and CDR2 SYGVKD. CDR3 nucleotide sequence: TGTGCCATCAGCGGACTAGCGGGGGCAAATGAGCAGTTCTTC. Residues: CAISGLAGANEQFF.

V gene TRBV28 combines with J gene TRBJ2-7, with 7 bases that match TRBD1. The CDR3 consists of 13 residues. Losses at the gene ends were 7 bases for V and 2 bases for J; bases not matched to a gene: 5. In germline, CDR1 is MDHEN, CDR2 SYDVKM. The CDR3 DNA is TGTGCCAGCAATTCCGGGACAGCCTACGAGCAGTACTTC. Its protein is CASNSGTAYEQYF.

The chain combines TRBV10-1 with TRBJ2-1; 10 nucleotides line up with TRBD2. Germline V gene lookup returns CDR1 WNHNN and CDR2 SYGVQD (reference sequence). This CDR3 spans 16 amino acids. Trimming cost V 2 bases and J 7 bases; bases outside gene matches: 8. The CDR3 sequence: CASSERPGLARNEQFF. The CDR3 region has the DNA TGCGCCAGCAGTGAGAGGCCGGGACTAGCGAGAAATGAGCAGTTCTTC.